What follows describes a single TCR beta chain. The antigen is undetermined. The method was immunoSEQ multiplex PCR; TCRdb's version includes in-frame clones alone and lacks a portion of them. Here the sample spans more than 100,000 clones, about nine tenths being singletons. Between the trimmed V and J ends, which lost 1 base and 0 bases, there was a span of 8 bases. Germline CDR1 SGHNT, CDR2 YYREEE (reference sequence). The CDR3 length is 14 residues. This specimen belongs to a study of T cell responses to AZD1222 COVID-19 vaccine. In the study overall: Recipients boosted at about 4 weeks or about 12 weeks are pooled.

Points from the study as a whole: Only six individuals given AZD1222 were seropositive at baseline. Spike regions recognized by vaccine-associated CD4 TCRs spanned the protein, led by 160-218 and 743-854. Donors were largely white British and mainly female; clonal diversity was possibly underestimated.

The sequencing used peripheral blood, collected on day 0 of AZD1222 vaccination. The clonotype was recovered from an adult in good health. This chain uses TRBV5-4 with TRBJ2-7; no clear D gene. The CDR3 nucleotides are TGTGCCAGCAGCTTGAATACTGACTCCTACGAGCAGTACTTC. Translating gives CASSLNTDSYEQYF.